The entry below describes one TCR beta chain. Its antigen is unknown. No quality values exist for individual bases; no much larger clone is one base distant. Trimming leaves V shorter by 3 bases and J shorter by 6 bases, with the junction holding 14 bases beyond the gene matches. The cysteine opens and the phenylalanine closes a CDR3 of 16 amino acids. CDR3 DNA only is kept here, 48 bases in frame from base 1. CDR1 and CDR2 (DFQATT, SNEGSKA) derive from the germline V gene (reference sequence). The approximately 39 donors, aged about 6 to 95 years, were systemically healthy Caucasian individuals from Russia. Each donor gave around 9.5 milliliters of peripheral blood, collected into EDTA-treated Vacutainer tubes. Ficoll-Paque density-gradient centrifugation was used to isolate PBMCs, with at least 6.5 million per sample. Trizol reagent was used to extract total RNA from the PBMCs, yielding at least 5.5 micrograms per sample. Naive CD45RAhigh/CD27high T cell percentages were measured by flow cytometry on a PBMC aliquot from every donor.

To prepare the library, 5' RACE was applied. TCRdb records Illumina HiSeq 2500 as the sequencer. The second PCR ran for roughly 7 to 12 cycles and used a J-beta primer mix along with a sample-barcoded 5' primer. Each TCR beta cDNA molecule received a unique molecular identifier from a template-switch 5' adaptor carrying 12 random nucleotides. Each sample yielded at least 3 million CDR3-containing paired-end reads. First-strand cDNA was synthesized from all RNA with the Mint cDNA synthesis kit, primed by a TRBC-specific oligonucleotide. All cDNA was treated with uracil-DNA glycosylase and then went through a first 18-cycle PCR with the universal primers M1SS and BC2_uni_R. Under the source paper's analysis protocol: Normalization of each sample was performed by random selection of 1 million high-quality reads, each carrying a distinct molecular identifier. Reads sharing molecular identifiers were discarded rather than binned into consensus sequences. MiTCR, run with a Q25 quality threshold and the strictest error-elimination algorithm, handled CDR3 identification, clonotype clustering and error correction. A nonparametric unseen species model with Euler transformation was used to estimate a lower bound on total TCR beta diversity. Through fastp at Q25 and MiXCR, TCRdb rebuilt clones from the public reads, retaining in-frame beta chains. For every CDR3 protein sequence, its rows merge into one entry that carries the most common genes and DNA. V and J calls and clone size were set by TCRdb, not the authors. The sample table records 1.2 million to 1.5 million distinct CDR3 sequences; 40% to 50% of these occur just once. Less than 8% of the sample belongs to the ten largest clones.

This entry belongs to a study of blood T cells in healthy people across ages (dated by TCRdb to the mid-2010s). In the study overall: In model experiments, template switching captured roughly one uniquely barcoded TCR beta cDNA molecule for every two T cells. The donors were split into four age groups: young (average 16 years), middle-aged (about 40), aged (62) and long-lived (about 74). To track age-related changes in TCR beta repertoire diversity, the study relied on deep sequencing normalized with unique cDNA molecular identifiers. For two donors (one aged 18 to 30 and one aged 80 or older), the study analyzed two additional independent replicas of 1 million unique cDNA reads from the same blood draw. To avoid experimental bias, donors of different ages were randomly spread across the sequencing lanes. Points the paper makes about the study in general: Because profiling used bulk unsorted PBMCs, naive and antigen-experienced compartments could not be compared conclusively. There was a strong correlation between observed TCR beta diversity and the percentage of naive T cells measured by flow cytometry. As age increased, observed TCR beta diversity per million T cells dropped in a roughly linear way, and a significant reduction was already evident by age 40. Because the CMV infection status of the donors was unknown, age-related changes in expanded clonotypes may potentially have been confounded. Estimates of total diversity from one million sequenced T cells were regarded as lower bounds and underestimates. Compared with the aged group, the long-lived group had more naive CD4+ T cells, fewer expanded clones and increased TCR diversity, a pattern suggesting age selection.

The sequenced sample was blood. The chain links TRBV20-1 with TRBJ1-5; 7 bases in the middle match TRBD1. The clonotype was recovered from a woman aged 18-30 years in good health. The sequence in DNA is TGCAGTGCTAGGCCCAGGACAGGTTGGGCTACTCAGCCCCAGCATTTT. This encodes CSARPRTGWATQPQHF.